The 14 T cell receptor beta chains below were found in one sample sequenced in a study of T cell repertoires in cytomegalovirus infection. One entry per CDR3 protein results from TCRdb running MiXCR on the reads. The sample gives about a million distinct CDR3 sequences, under 40% of which show up once; around an eighth is in the top ten. These receptors have no known antigen. The sample was cultured CD8+ T cells from PBMCs, taken from culture after CMV antigen stimulation. These TCRs come from a human donor in good health (CMV status not recorded). Some clones in this sample may be carry-over from other donors' samples.

The chain uses TRBV20-1 and TRBJ1-3; tentative D call: TRBD1 (6 bases). Trimming stripped 5 bases from V and 0 bases from J, with 17 bases between. The V gene's germline CDR1 is DFQATT and CDR2 SNEGSKA (reference sequence). The CDR3 covers 16 residues. CDR3 sequence: CSAVLLTGYSGNTIYF. In DNA, the CDR3 is TGCAGTGCTGTTCTTTTAACAGGGTACTCTGGAAACACCATATATTTT.

This clonotype was counted only a few times. The chain couples TRBV4-1 to TRBJ2-6; D is undetermined. V dropped 0 bases and J dropped 2 bases, with 11 bases sitting between them. There are 17 residues in the CDR3. Germline loops: CDR1 MGHRA, CDR2 YSYEKL. CDR3 sequence (DNA): TGCGCCAGCAGCCAAGAAGTAGTAGGAGCTGGGGCCAACGTCCTGACTTTC. Residues: CASSQEVVGAGANVLTF.

A note on this clonotype: Sequence at one end of the junction differs from germline and may be a read error. The chain couples TRBV6-1 to TRBJ1-1; D gene ambiguous. From germline, CDR1 is MNHNS and CDR2 SASEGT. The CDR3 totals 11 residues. As DNA, the CDR3 is TGTGCCAGCAGTGAAGAAAGGCCTGTTGTCTTT. It yields the protein CASSEERPVVF.

This clonotype has just a few counts. The chain couples TRBV6-1 to TRBJ2-2; possible D gene TRBD1, 6 bases. CDR1 and CDR2 (germline): MNHNS, SASEGT. Trimming shortened V by 5 bases and J by 4 bases, and 14 bases separated the two germline ends. This CDR3 comprises 15 residues. CDR3 sequence: CASSPGEWVTGELFF. The CDR3 DNA follows: TGTGCCAGCAGTCCAGGGGAGTGGGTCACCGGGGAGCTGTTTTTT.

The chain has TRBV20-1 and TRBJ1-1, with TRBD1 matching 9 bases. The CDR3 totals 13 residues. The V gene's germline CDR1 is DFQATT and CDR2 SNEGSKA (reference sequence). Losses at the gene ends were 6 bases for V and 0 bases for J; bases not matched to a gene: 2. CDR3 region: CSAGDRVNTEAFF. CDR3 nucleotides: TGCAGTGCCGGGGACAGGGTGAACACTGAAGCTTTCTTT.

The gene calls are TRBV29-1 and TRBJ2-5, with D perhaps matching TRBD2 (7 bases). This CDR3 comprises 14 residues. Germline V lookup: CDR1 SQVTM, CDR2 ANQGSEA. Trimming took 2 bases from V and 5 from J, leaving 15 bases between them. The CDR3 sequence is CSVELRGGGETQYF. The DNA of the CDR3 is TGCAGCGTTGAATTGAGGGGGGGCGGGGAGACCCAGTACTTC.

The table lists this clonotype with a few counts. This chain uses TRBV7-3 with TRBJ2-2; 8 nucleotides agree with TRBD2. The CDR3 spans 17 residues. Germline lookup yields CDR1 SGHTA and CDR2 FQGTGA. Losses at the gene ends were 5 bases for V and 7 bases for J; bases not matched to a gene: 15. The CDR3 DNA is TGTGCCAGCAGCCCACCGACAGGACGGGGGGGCCTCGGGGAGCTGTTTTTT. It is translated as CASSPPTGRGGLGELFF.

This clonotype has only a few counts. The chain couples TRBV29-1 to TRBJ2-7; tentative D call: TRBD2 (5 bases). The germline gives CDR1 SQVTM, CDR2 ANQGSEA. The CDR3 spans 13 residues. The V gene lost 0 bases and the J gene lost 7 bases, with 13 bases spanning the gap. The CDR3 sequence is CSVEDPSSGEQYV. In nucleotides, the CDR3 is TGCAGCGTTGAAGATCCGTCATCGGGGGAGCAGTACGTC.

Many counts were recorded for this clonotype. The genes are TRBV7-9 and TRBJ1-6; the D is unclear. V lost 5 bases to trimming and J lost 0 bases, with 11 bases between them. The CDR3 totals 16 residues. Germline CDR1 and CDR2: SEHNR and FQNEAQ (reference sequence). The chain's CDR3 is CASSHSKSSYNSPLHF. DNA of the CDR3: TGTGCCAGCAGCCACTCCAAAAGCTCCTATAATTCACCCCTCCACTTT.

This sequence joins TRBV4-3 and TRBJ2-2; possibly TRBD2 for D (5 bases). With 6 bases removed from V and 7 bases from J, the gap between germline ends came to 15 bases. This CDR3 region has 14 residues. Germline-derived CDR1 and CDR2 are LGHNA and YSLEER. The CDR3 loop reads CASRVREINGELFF. The DNA for the CDR3 is TGCGCCAGCAGGGTTAGGGAGATCAACGGGGAGCTGTTTTTT.

The chain uses TRBV28 and TRBJ2-1; D perhaps matches TRBD1 (5 bases). This CDR3 is 14 amino acids long. V lost 3 bases and J lost 7, with 13 bases in between. The V gene's germline CDR1 is MDHEN and CDR2 SYDVKM. The CDR3 sequence: CASSFRPSGNEQFF. The CDR3 bases are TGTGCCAGCAGTTTTCGTCCCTCAGGGAATGAGCAGTTCTTC.

This clonotype has just a few counts. Here the CDR3 reads CASSERRDRDYGYTF. As DNA, the CDR3 is TGTGCCAGCAGCGAGAGACGGGACAGGGACTATGGCTACACCTTC. The chain employs TRBV7-9 and TRBJ1-2, with 9 nucleotides matching TRBD1. Germline V gene sequence: CDR1 SEHNR, CDR2 FQNEAQ (reference sequence). The CDR3 spans 15 residues. The V and J ends lost 5 bases and 3 bases, in that order; junction bases with no gene match: 7.

As concerns this clonotype: This may stem from a read error, because a much larger clone lies one nucleotide away. The chain combines TRBV7-2 with TRBJ2-1; 9 nucleotides align to TRBD2. The CDR3 spans 15 residues. CDR1 SGHTA and CDR2 FQGNSA come from the germline V gene. DNA for the CDR3: TGTGTCAGCAGCTTTTCGGCGGGGGGGACCAATGAGCAGTTCTTC. It specifies CVSSFSAGGTNEQFF.

The J gene is TRBJ1-2, the V gene TRBV29-1; a weak D match, TRBD1 (5 bases). Germline V lookup: CDR1 SQVTM, CDR2 ANQGSEA. V shed 5 bases and J shed 1 base, with 23 bases lying between them. This CDR3 is 17 amino acids long. The CDR3 region has the DNA TGCAGCGTTTTGCAAGGGACGAGGAGGGGATATAACTATGGCTACACCTTC. This gives the protein CSVLQGTRRGYNYGYTF.